Below are 18 T cell receptor beta chains sequenced from a single sample in a study of CD8+ T cells in alopecia areata (dated by TCRdb to 2017 to 2018). Preparation of the library involved the immunoSEQ multiplex PCR assay. RNA was extracted from all samples and reverse transcribed into cDNA, which served as template for TCR sequencing. As stored in TCRdb, this immuneACCESS dataset retains in-frame rearrangements with V and J assigned. A fraction of the clones does not appear; measured against another copy, unresolved V genes explain less than half of the discrepancy, and the remainder lacks a known reason. This sample is represented by about 290,000 clones; roughly 64% of them were singletons. Jointly, the top ten make up around 1.7% of the sample. Interpreted using the paper, the time point label stands for: 24 weeks on oral tofacitinib. The treatment or condition tag for this specimen amounts to: oral pan-JAK inhibitor, 5-10 mg twice daily.

The specimen was CD4+ T cells sorted from blood, collected at week 24, from a patient treated with tofacitinib. Receptor source: a human donor with alopecia areata.

This chain joins TRBV25-1 and TRBJ2-3; 9 positions match TRBD2. Germline V lookup: CDR1 MGHDK, CDR2 SYGVNS. V lost 5 bases to trimming and J lost 2 bases; unmatched junction nucleotides: 5. The CDR3 runs to 15 residues. This CDR3 is CASSWSGGNTDTQYF. The CDR3 DNA sequence: TGTGCCAGCAGTTGGAGCGGGGGGAACACAGATACGCAGTATTTT.

The table lists this clone with a few counts. The V call is TRBV30, the J call TRBJ1-2; D gene uncertain. V lost 2 bases, J lost 4 bases, and 8 bases lay in between. Per the germline V gene, CDR1 is GTSNPN and CDR2 is SVGIG (reference sequence). CDR3 length: 12 residues. CDR3 sequence reads: CAWSRPSYGYTF. As DNA, the CDR3 is TGTGCCTGGAGTCGACCGTCCTATGGCTACACCTTC. Supplemented by reference TRBV30 and TRBJ1-2, the full variable domain reads SQTIHQWPATLVQPVGSPLSLECTVEGTSNPNLYWYRQAAGRGLQLLFYSVGIGQISSEVPQNLSASRPQDRQFILSSKKLLLSDSGFYLCAWSRPSYGYTFGSGTRLTVV.

This clone has a handful of counts. The chain uses TRBV6-5 and TRBJ2-3; TRBD1 aligns across 7 bases. The CDR3 contains 13 residues. The V segment lost 8 bases and the J segment 5 bases; nucleotides outside the gene matches: 7. Germline CDR1 MNHEY, CDR2 SVGAGI. CDR3 coding DNA: TGTGCCAGCCGAAGGGGGCTAATAGATACGCAGTATTTT. It yields the protein CASRRGLIDTQYF.

The CDR3 coding sequence is TGTGCCAGCAGCTTAAGGGCAGCTACTAACACCGGGGAGCTGTTTTTT. Its protein product is CASSLRAATNTGELFF. V usage is TRBV7-3 and J usage is TRBJ2-2; D gene uncertain. Germline CDR1 reads SGHTA; CDR2 reads FQGTGA. The CDR3 is 16 amino acids. V was cut by 1 base and J by 2 bases, with 11 bases left in between.

Regarding this clone: The identical CDR3 is also encoded by other nucleotide sequences in the sample. This CDR3 is CASSSDRTDTQYF. CDR3 sequence (DNA): TGTGCCAGCAGCTCAGATCGCACAGATACGCAGTATTTT. This chain joins TRBV11-2 and TRBJ2-3; D is unresolved. This CDR3 has 13 amino acids. Germline V gives CDR1 SGHAT, CDR2 FQNNGV. Trimming took off 4 bases at V and 1 base at J, with 6 bases between the two ends.

The CDR3 protein is CASSLDVGGGGYTF. Here the CDR3 DNA reads TGCGCCAGCAGCTTGGACGTTGGGGGCGGTGGCTACACCTTC. The V call is TRBV5-1, the J call TRBJ1-2; D possibly corresponds to TRBD1 (6 bases). CDR1 is SGHRS, CDR2 YFSETQ, per germline. V lost 0 bases and J lost 7, with 13 bases in between. This CDR3 is built from 14 residues.

The rearrangement uses TRBV5-4 and TRBJ2-1; maybe TRBD1 (5 bases). CDR3 length: 16 amino acids. Trimming removed 5 bases at V and 1 base at J, with 16 bases between. Germline assignment: CDR1 SGHNT and CDR2 YYREEE (reference sequence). DNA for the CDR3: TGTGCCAGCAGTCCTCAGGGTAGGCTTTCCTACAATGAGCAGTTCTTC. Translating it yields CASSPQGRLSYNEQFF.

This chain links TRBV2 with TRBJ1-2; the D is unclear. This CDR3 has 12 amino acids. Deletions cut 6 bases from V and 7 bases from J, with 12 bases between. Germline CDR1 reads SNHLY; CDR2 reads FYNNEI. In DNA, the CDR3 is TGTGCCAGCAGCCTCAACATCGGTGGCTACACCTTC. Translating gives CASSLNIGGYTF.

The rearrangement uses TRBV4-1 and TRBJ2-3; D not resolved. Trimming stripped 0 bases from V and 1 base from J, with 8 bases between. Germline V gene sequence: CDR1 MGHRA, CDR2 YSYEKL. This CDR3 has 15 residues. For the CDR3, the DNA is TGCGCCAGCAGCCAAGACCTAGTCCGCACAGATACGCAGTATTTT. Amino acid sequence: CASSQDLVRTDTQYF.

The rearrangement joins TRBV6-5 to TRBJ2-6; D gene ambiguous. Germline V CDR1 and CDR2: MNHEY, SVGAGI. The CDR3 is 15 amino acids. Trimming removed 2 bases from V and 0 bases from J, with 5 bases in between. CDR3 coding DNA: TGTGCCAGCAGTTACAAGGGCTCTGGGGCCAACGTCCTGACTTTC. Its translation is CASSYKGSGANVLTF.

For this clone: Additional DNA sequences in this sample encode the identical CDR3. The CDR3 sequence is CASSQEPDQPQHF. The CDR3 DNA sequence: TGTGCCAGCAGCCAAGAGCCTGATCAGCCCCAGCATTTT. The chain joins TRBV4-2 to TRBJ1-5; D gene ambiguous. Germline CDR1 LGHNA, CDR2 YNFKEQ. Trimming took off 0 bases at V and 5 bases at J, with 5 bases between the two ends. There are 13 residues in the CDR3.

The V and J genes are TRBV30 and TRBJ1-6; the D gene is possibly TRBD1 (5 bases). V was trimmed by 8 bases and J by 5 bases, leaving 19 bases between them. Per germline, CDR1 GTSNPN and CDR2 SVGIG (reference sequence). This CDR3 is 15 amino acids long. CDR3 protein: CATRGGELNNSPLHF. The CDR3 DNA reads as TGTGCCACCCGTGGGGGGGAACTCAATAATTCACCCCTCCACTTT.

This clone was recorded once. The chain carries TRBV5-4 and TRBJ2-7; D gene uncertain. The V and J ends lost 4 bases and 6 bases respectively, with 11 bases between them. Looked up from germline, CDR1 is SGHNT and CDR2 is YYREEE (reference sequence). The CDR3 is 12 amino acids. CDR3 sequence reads: CASSPDFREQYF. The CDR3 nucleotides are TGTGCCAGCAGCCCCGACTTCCGCGAGCAGTACTTC. Based on the CDR3 plus reference TRBV5-4 and TRBJ2-7, the full variable domain is ETGVTQSPTHLIKTRGQQVTLRCSSQSGHNTVSWYQQALGQGPQFIFQYYREEENGRGNFPPRFSGLQFPNYSSELNVNALELDDSALYLCASSPDFREQYFGPGTRLTVT.

The V call is TRBV2, the J call TRBJ2-5; 13 bases map to TRBD2. J was trimmed by 4 bases and V by 6 bases; bases with no gene match: 5. Germline loops: CDR1 SNHLY, CDR2 FYNNEI. The length of the CDR3 is 15 residues. The DNA of the CDR3 is TGTGCCAGCAGCCCAGGGACTAGCGGGGCAGAGACCCAGTACTTC. It translates to CASSPGTSGAETQYF.

This clone was seen once. The gene calls are TRBV5-1 and TRBJ2-5, with D hard to call. This CDR3 comprises 14 residues. Trimming took off 1 base at V and 6 bases at J, with 13 bases between the two ends. The germline V gene has CDR1 SGHRS and CDR2 YFSETQ. The CDR3 coding sequence is TGCGCCAGCAGCTTGTTTACGAGTGATAAGACCCAGTACTTC. This translates into CASSLFTSDKTQYF.

J is TRBJ1-2 and V is TRBV4-3; maybe TRBD1 (6 bases). From germline, CDR1 is LGHNA and CDR2 YSLEER. This CDR3 spans 14 amino acids. V was cut by 1 base and J by 4 bases, with 10 bases left in between. As DNA, the CDR3 is TGCGCCAGCAGCCAAGGAGGGGGGGCCTATGGCTACACCTTC. Translated: CASSQGGGAYGYTF.

This chain uses TRBV30 with TRBJ1-5, with D perhaps matching TRBD1 (6 bases). The V gene's germline CDR1 is GTSNPN and CDR2 SVGIG (reference sequence). The ends were cut back, 0 bases at V and 2 bases at J, with 11 bases in the middle. The CDR3 runs 15 residues. Here the CDR3 DNA reads TGTGCCTGGAGTGTACCAGGGGCCGGCAATCAGCCCCAGCATTTT. Translation gives CAWSVPGAGNQPQHF.

There are a few counts of this clone. The V and J genes are TRBV30 and TRBJ2-5; a possible D gene is TRBD1 (5 bases). The CDR3 is made up of 13 amino acids. The germline V gene encodes CDR1 GTSNPN and CDR2 SVGIG (reference sequence). Trimming shortened V by 7 bases and J by 1 base, and 13 bases separated the two germline ends. In nucleotides, the CDR3 is TGTGCCTTCTCGGACACTTTCCAAGAGACCCAGTACTTC. Residues: CAFSDTFQETQYF.